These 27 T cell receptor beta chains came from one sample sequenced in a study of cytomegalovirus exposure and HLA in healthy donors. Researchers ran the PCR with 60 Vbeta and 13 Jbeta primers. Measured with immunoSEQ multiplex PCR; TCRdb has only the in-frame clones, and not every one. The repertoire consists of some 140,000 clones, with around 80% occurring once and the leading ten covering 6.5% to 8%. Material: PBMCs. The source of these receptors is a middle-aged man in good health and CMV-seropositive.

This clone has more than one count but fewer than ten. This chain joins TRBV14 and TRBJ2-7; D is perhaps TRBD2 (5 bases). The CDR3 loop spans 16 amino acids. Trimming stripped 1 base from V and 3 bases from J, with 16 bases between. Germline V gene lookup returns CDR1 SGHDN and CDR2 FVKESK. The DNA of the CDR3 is TGTGCCAGCAGCCAAGTAAGCGGCCCCAAATTCTACGAGCAGTACTTC. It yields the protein CASSQVSGPKFYEQYF.

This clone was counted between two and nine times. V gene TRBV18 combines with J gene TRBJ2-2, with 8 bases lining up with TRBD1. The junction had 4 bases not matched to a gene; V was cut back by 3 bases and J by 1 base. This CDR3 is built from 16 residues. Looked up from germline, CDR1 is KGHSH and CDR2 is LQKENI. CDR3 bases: TGTGCCAGCTCACCCCAGGGGGCGAGGAACACCGGGGAGCTGTTTTTT. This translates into CASSPQGARNTGELFF.

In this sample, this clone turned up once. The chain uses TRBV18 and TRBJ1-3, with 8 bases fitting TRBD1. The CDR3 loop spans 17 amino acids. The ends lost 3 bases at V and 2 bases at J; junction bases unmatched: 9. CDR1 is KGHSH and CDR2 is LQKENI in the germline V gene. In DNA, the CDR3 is TGTGCCAGCTCACCGAACGACAGGGGTTTCACTGGAAACACCATATATTTT. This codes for CASSPNDRGFTGNTIYF.

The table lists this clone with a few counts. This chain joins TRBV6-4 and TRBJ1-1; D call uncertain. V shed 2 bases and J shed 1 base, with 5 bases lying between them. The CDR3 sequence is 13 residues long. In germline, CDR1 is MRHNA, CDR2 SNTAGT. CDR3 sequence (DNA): TGTGCCAGCAGTGACCGGAGGAACACTGAAGCTTTCTTT. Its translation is CASSDRRNTEAFF.

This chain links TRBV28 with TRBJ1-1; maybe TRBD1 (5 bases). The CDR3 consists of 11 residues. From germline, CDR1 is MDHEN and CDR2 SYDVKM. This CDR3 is CASLGRTEAFF. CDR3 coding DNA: TGTGCTTCGCTGGGGCGGACTGAAGCTTTCTTT.

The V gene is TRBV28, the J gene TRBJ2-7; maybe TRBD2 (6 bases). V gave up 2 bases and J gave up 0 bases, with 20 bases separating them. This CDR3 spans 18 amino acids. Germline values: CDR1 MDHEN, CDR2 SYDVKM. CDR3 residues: CASSLTYGRGGSSYEQYF. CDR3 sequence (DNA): TGTGCCAGCAGTTTAACCTACGGGCGGGGAGGCTCCTCCTACGAGCAGTACTTC.

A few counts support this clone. The CDR3, as DNA: TGTGCCAGCAGCGGAGACATTGCCAATTCACCCCTCCACTTT. This encodes CASSGDIANSPLHF. J is TRBJ1-6 and V is TRBV9, with D uncertain. The germline gives CDR1 SGDLS, CDR2 YYNGEE. The CDR3 is 14 amino acids. The V end lost 3 bases, the J end lost 7 bases, and 11 bases lay between the germline ends.

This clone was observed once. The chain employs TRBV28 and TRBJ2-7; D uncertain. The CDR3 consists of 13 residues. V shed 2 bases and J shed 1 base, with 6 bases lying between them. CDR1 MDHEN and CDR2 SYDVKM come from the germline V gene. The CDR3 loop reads CASSLLGSYEQYF. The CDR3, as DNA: TGTGCCAGCAGTTTACTCGGTTCCTACGAGCAGTACTTC.

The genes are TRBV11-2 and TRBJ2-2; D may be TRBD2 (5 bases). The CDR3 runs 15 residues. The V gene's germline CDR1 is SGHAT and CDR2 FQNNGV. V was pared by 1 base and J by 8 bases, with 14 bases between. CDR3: CASSLAASRRGELFF. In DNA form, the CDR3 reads TGTGCCAGCAGCTTAGCTGCTAGCAGGCGGGGGGAGCTGTTTTTT.

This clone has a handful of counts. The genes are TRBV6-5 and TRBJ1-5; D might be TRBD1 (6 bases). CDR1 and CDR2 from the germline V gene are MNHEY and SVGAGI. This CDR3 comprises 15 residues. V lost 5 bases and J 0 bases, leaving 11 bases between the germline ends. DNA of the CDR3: TGTGCCAGCAGTCCACGACAGGATAGCAATCAGCCCCAGCATTTT. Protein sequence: CASSPRQDSNQPQHF.

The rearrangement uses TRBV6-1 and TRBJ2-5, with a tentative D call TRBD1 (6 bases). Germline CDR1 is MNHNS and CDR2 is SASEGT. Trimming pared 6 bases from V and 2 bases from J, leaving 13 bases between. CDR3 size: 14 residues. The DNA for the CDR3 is TGTGCCAGCAGCCGCCGGGACAAGCAAGAGACCCAGTACTTC. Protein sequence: CASSRRDKQETQYF.

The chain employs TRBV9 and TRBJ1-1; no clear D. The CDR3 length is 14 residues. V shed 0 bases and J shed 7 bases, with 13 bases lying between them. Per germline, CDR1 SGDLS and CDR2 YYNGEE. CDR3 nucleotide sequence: TGTGCCAGCAGCGTAGATTCTATGGGCAGTGAAGCTTTCTTT. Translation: CASSVDSMGSEAFF.

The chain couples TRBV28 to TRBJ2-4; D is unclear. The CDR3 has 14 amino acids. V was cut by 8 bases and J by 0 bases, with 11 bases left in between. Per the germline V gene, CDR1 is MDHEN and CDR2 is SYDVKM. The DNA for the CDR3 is TGTGCCAGCCTTGATAGCTCAGCCAAAAACATTCAGTACTTC. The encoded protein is CASLDSSAKNIQYF.

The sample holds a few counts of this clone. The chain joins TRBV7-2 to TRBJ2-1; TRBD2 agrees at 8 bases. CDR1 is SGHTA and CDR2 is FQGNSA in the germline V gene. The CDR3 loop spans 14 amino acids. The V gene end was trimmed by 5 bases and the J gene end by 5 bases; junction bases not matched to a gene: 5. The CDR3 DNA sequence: TGTGCCAGCAGCCCTGGACTAGCCCACAATGAGCAGTTCTTC. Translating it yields CASSPGLAHNEQFF.

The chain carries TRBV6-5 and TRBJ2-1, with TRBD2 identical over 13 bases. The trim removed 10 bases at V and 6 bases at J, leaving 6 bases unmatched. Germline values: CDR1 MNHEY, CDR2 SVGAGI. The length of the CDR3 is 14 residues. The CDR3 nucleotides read TGTGCCATTAAACTAGCGGGGGGGGTCAATGAGCAGTTCTTC. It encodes CAIKLAGGVNEQFF.

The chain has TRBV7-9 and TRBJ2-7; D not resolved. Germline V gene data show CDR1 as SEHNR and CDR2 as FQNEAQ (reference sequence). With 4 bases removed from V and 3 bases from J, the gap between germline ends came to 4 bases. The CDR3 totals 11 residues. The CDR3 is CASSSYYEQYF. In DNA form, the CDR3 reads TGTGCCAGCAGCTCCTACTACGAGCAGTACTTC.

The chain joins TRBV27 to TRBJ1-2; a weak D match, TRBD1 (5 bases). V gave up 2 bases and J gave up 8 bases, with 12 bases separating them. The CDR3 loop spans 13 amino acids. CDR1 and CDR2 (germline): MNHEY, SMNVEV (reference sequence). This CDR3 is CASSLRQGGGYTF. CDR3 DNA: TGTGCCAGCAGTTTAAGGCAGGGAGGGGGCTACACCTTC.

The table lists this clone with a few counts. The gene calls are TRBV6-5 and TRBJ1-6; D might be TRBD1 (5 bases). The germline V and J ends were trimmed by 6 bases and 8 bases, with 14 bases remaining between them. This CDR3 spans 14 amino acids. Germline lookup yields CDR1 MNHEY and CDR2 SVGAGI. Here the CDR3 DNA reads TGTGCCAGCAGACCCGGCTGGGGGGATTCACCCCTCCACTTT. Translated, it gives CASRPGWGDSPLHF.

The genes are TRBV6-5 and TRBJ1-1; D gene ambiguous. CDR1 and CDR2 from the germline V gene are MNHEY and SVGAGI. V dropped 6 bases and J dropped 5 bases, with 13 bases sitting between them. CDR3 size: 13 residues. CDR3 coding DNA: TGTGCCAGCAGGAGATCCCGCGGGACTGAAGCTTTCTTT. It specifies CASRRSRGTEAFF.

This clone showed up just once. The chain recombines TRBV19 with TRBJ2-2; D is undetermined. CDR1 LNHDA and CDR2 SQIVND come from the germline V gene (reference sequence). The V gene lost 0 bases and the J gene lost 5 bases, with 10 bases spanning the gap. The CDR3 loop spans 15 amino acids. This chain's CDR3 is CASSIDQVRTGELFF. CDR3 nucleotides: TGTGCCAGTAGTATAGATCAGGTCAGGACCGGGGAGCTGTTTTTT. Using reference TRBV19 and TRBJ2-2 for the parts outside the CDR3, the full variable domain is DGGITQSPKYLFRKEGQNVTLSCEQNLNHDAMYWYRQDPGQGLRLIYYSQIVNDFQKGDIAEGYSVSREKKESFPLTVTSAQKNPTAFYLCASSIDQVRTGELFFGEGSRLTVL.

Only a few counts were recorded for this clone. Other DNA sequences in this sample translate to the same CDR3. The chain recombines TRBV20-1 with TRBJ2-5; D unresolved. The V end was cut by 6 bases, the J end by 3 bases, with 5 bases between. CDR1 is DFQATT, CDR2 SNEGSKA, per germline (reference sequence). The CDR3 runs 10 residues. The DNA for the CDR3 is TGCAGTGCGAGTGAAGAGACCCAGTACTTC. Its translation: CSASEETQYF.

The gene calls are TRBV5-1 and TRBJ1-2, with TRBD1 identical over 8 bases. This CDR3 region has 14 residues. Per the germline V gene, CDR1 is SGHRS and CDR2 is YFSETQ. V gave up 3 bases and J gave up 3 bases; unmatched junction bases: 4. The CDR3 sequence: CASSSYRGDYGYTF. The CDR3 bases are TGCGCCAGCAGCTCATACAGGGGGGACTATGGCTACACCTTC.

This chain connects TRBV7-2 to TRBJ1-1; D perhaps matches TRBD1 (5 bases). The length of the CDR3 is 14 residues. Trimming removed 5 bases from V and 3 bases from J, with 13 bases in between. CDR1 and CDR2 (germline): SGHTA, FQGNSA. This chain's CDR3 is CASSRQGGDTEAFF. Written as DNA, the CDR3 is TGTGCCAGCAGCCGCCAGGGTGGGGACACTGAAGCTTTCTTT.

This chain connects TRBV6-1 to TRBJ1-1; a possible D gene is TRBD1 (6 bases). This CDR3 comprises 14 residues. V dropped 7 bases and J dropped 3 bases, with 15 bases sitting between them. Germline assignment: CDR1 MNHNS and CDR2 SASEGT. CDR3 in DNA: TGTGCCAGCACCTGGGGGACATTATACACTGAAGCTTTCTTT. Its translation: CASTWGTLYTEAFF.

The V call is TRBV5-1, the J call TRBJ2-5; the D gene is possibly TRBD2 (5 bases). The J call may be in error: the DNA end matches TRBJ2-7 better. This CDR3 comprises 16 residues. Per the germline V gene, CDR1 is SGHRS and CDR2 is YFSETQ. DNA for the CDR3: TGCGCCAGCAGCTTGGCCGGGAATCCCCAGGCCTACGAGCAGTACTTC. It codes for CASSLAGNPQAYEQYF.

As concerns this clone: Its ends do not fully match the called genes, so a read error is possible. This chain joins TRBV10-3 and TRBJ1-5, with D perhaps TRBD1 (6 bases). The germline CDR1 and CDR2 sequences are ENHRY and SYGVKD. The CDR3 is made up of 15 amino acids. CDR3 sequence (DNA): TGTGCCATCAGTGAGGGGCGAGGGGGGGATCAACCCCAGCATTTT. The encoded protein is CAISEGRGGDQPQHF.

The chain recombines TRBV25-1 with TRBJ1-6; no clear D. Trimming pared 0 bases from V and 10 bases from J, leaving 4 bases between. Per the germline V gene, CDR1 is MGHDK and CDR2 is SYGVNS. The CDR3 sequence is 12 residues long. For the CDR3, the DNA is TGTGCCAGCAGTGAATACCAATCACCCCTCCACTTT. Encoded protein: CASSEYQSPLHF.